This TCR beta chain originates from a study of T-cell memory formation after mild COVID-19. V was trimmed by 2 bases and J by 0 bases, leaving 7 bases between them. This CDR3 is 14 amino acids long. The germline V gene has CDR1 KGHSH and CDR2 LQKENI. TCRdb reprocessed the 5' RACE reads with MiXCR, giving one entry per CDR3 protein. The sample has more than 150,000 distinct CDR3 sequences; about 18% are singletons. This TCR came from a man between 18 and 29 years old who had mild COVID-19 (a few samples of this study predate the infection). Cell type and time point are not known. Sequencing used PBMCs or a T cell subset sorted from them (not recorded which). V usage is TRBV18 and J usage is TRBJ1-1; D gene unclear. CDR3 sequence: CASSPTAMNTEAFF. The CDR3 DNA reads as TGTGCCAGCTCACCAACAGCCATGAACACTGAAGCTTTCTTT.